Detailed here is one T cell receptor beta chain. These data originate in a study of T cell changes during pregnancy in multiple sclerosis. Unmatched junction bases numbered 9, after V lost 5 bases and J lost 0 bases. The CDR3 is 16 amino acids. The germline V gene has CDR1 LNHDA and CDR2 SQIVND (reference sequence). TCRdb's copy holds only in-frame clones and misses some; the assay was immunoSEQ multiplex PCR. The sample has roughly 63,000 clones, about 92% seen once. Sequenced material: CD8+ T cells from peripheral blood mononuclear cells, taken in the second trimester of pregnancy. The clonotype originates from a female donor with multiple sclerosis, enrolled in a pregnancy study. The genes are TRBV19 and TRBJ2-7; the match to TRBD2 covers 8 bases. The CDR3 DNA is TGTGCCAGTAGTCCAGCTTACGGGAGGGCCTCCTACGAGCAGTACTTC. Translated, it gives CASSPAYGRASYEQYF. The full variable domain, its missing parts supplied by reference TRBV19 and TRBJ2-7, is DGGITQSPKYLFRKEGQNVTLSCEQNLNHDAMYWYRQDPGQGLRLIYYSQIVNDFQKGDIAEGYSVSREKKESFPLTVTSAQKNPTAFYLCASSPAYGRASYEQYFGPGTRLTVT.